The clone carrying this T cell receptor beta chain was observed a handful of times. This CDR3 has 17 amino acids. In germline, CDR1 is LNHDA, CDR2 SQIVND (reference sequence). The J segment lost 5 bases and the V segment lost 3 bases, leaving 14 bases of the junction unmatched. Original processing methods: Estimation of nucleated cell counts relied on the amplification of reference gene primers. TCRdb keeps only in-frame clones here, not all; method: immunoSEQ multiplex PCR. The V and J calls and clone size are taken from that table; D and trimming were inferred from the DNA. The sample has tens of thousands of clones, around nine tenths seen once. These data come from a study of blood T cell repertoires in COVID-19. Study-level background: In each case, the material was cDNA or gDNA derived from T cells, B-cell-depleted T cells, or PBMCs.

The genes are TRBV19 and TRBJ2-3; 7 bases are shared with TRBD2. The sequenced material came from peripheral blood. The sequence came from a woman older than 75 with acute or convalescent COVID-19. DNA of the CDR3: TGTGCCAGTAGTATCGGCCGGGGCGGGAGATTAGAAGATACGCAGTATTTT. Translation: CASSIGRGGRLEDTQYF.